These T cell receptor beta chains were read from a single sample in a study of cytomegalovirus exposure and HLA in healthy donors. The method was immunoSEQ multiplex PCR; TCRdb's version includes in-frame clones alone and lacks a portion of them. Of some 120,000 clones listed, 77% were seen once; the top ten hold roughly 4%. The sequencing input was PBMCs. These receptors were collected from a human donor in good health. Both conserved end residues are part of each CDR3. The D gene is left open where the match is weak. For some rows the clone size is stated as once, few or many, or as a class when expanded; others skip it.

v_gene	j_gene	abundance	d_gene	CDR3aa	CDR3nt
TRBV5-1	TRBJ2-3	NA	NA	CASSLEAQGMTDTQYF	TGCGCCAGCAGCCTGGAGGCCCAGGGTATGACAGATACGCAGTATTTT
TRBV7-2	TRBJ2-1	NA	NA	CASSLARGNEQFF	TGTGCCAGCAGCTTAGCTAGGGGCAATGAGCAGTTCTTC
TRBV21-1	TRBJ2-7	NA	NA	CASSGGELSYEQYF	TGTGCCAGCAGCGGGGGGGAGCTCTCCTACGAGCAGTACTTC
TRBV7-9	TRBJ2-3	NA	NA	CASSLAGRSTDTQYF	TGTGCCAGCAGCTTAGCGGGCCGGTCCACAGATACGCAGTATTTT
TRBV27	TRBJ1-5	NA	NA	CASKGGSQPQHF	TGTGCCAGCAAGGGAGGGAGTCAGCCCCAGCATTTT
TRBV6-5	TRBJ1-6	NA	TRBD1	CASSRDSNNSPLHF	TGTGCCAGCAGTCGGGACAGTAATAATTCACCCCTCCACTTT
TRBV5-4	TRBJ2-7	once	NA	CASSLDDIRTYEQYF	TGTGCCAGCAGCTTGGATGACATAAGGACCTACGAGCAGTACTTC
TRBV14	TRBJ2-5	NA	NA	CASSRRGYVGETQYF	TGTGCCAGCAGCAGAAGGGGGTACGTGGGAGAGACCCAGTACTTC
TRBV27	TRBJ1-3	once	TRBD1	CASSRQGGQGPFGNTIYF	TGTGCCAGCAGCCGGCAGGGGGGACAGGGTCCTTTTGGAAACACCATATATTTT
TRBV28	TRBJ1-6	NA	TRBD1	CASFRDRVNSPLHF	TGTGCCAGCTTCAGGGACAGGGTCAATTCACCCCTCCACTTT
TRBV10-2	TRBJ2-1	NA	NA	CASSDRRAVDEQFF	TGCGCCAGCAGTGACCGGCGGGCCGTAGATGAGCAGTTCTTC
TRBV28	TRBJ1-3	once	TRBD1	CASRVTGPGNTIYF	TGTGCCAGCAGGGTGACAGGGCCGGGAAACACCATATATTTT
TRBV2	TRBJ1-5	few	NA	CASNGRVGNQPQHF	TGTGCCAGCAATGGCAGGGTAGGGAATCAGCCCCAGCATTTT
TRBV19	TRBJ1-5	NA	NA	CASSMYGGGSQPQHF	TGTGCCAGTAGTATGTACGGTGGGGGGTCCCAGCCCCAGCATTTT
TRBV6-5	TRBJ2-7	NA	TRBD1	CASSYQPGQGTYEQYF	TGTGCCAGCAGTTACCAGCCCGGACAGGGGACCTACGAGCAGTACTTC
TRBV6-5	TRBJ1-2	NA	TRBD1	CASSSAGTGAIGYTF	TGTGCCAGCAGTTCTGCCGGGACAGGGGCCATTGGCTACACCTTC
TRBV2	TRBJ1-2	NA	TRBD1	CASRDRWGYGYTF	TGTGCCAGCAGGGACAGGTGGGGCTATGGCTACACCTTC